These 9 T cell receptor beta chains were all obtained from the same sample, sequenced in a study of blood T cell repertoires in COVID-19. Produced via immunoSEQ multiplex PCR; TCRdb's table is partial and in-frame only. This sample has approximately 300,000 clones; around four fifths occur once, and the top ten carry approximately 1.3%. The material sequenced was peripheral blood. These receptors were collected from a woman between 50 and 59 years old with acute or convalescent COVID-19.

The CDR3 loop reads CASSETGQGDTEAFF. CDR3 nucleotide sequence: TGCGCCAGCAGCGAGACGGGACAGGGAGACACTGAAGCTTTCTTT. The J gene is TRBJ1-1, the V gene TRBV5-1, with TRBD1 matching 9 bases. The V segment lost 4 bases and the J segment 3 bases; nucleotides outside the gene matches: 7. From germline, CDR1 is SGHRS and CDR2 YFSETQ. The length of the CDR3 is 15 residues.

Turning to this clone: The same CDR3 can be traced to other DNA sequences in this sample. This chain links TRBV29-1 with TRBJ1-4; 11 bases map to TRBD1. The CDR3 is made up of 13 amino acids. Germline loops: CDR1 SQVTM, CDR2 ANQGSEA. V lost 7 bases, J lost 7 bases, and 5 bases stayed unmatched. CDR3 DNA: TGCAGCGCCGAGGACAGGGGGCTTGAAAAACTGTTTTTT. Amino acids: CSAEDRGLEKLFF.

The chain employs TRBV30 and TRBJ1-4; 9 nucleotides align to TRBD1. Losses at the gene ends were 3 bases for V and 7 bases for J; bases not matched to a gene: 9. The germline V gene has CDR1 GTSNPN and CDR2 SVGIG (reference sequence). The CDR3 extends over 15 amino acids. Here the CDR3 reads CAWSNRGRMGEKLFF. In nucleotides, the CDR3 is TGTGCCTGGAGCAACAGGGGGCGGATGGGTGAAAAACTGTTTTTT.

This clone was picked up a small number of times. The rearrangement links TRBV27 to TRBJ2-7, with 8 bases that match TRBD1. Germline V gives CDR1 MNHEY, CDR2 SMNVEV (reference sequence). The CDR3 runs to 14 residues. The V and J ends lost 3 bases and 7 bases, in that order; junction bases with no gene match: 8. The CDR3 here is CASSFSRQGREQYV. The CDR3 DNA follows: TGTGCCAGCAGTTTCAGCCGACAGGGGAGGGAGCAGTACGTC.

A few counts support this clone. The chain combines TRBV19 with TRBJ1-2, with D unclear. The V and J ends lost 5 bases and 7 bases respectively, with 8 bases between them. The CDR3 length is 11 residues. CDR1 is LNHDA, CDR2 SQIVND, per germline (reference sequence). In DNA, the CDR3 is TGTGCCAGTAGTCAATCAGGTGGCTACACCTTC. It codes for CASSQSGGYTF.

CDR3 loop: CASSRPSEKLFF. The DNA of the CDR3 is TGTGCCAGCAGCCGCCCGAGCGAAAAACTGTTTTTT. The chain links TRBV7-9 to TRBJ1-4; D gene ambiguous. V lost 5 bases and J 8 bases, leaving 9 bases between the germline ends. The CDR3 length is 12 residues. Germline CDR1 SEHNR, CDR2 FQNEAQ (reference sequence). Using reference TRBV7-9 and TRBJ1-4 for the parts outside the CDR3, the full variable domain is DTGVSQNPRHKITKRGQNVTFRCDPISEHNRLYWYRQTLGQGPEFLTYFQNEAQLEKSRLLSDRFSAERPKGSFSTLEIQRTEQGDSAMYLCASSRPSEKLFFGSGTQLSVL.

The rearrangement uses TRBV11-2 and TRBJ2-2; 10 bases map to TRBD2. The CDR3 spans 14 residues. After removal of 3 bases from V and 9 bases from J, the junction contained 4 bases not matched to a gene. Germline-derived CDR1 and CDR2 are SGHAT and FQNNGV. The CDR3 DNA sequence: TGTGCCAGCAGCTTCACTAGCGGGAAGCGGGAGCTGTTTTTT. Translating it yields CASSFTSGKRELFF. The complete variable domain, with remaining parts taken from reference TRBV11-2 and TRBJ2-2, reads EAGVAQSPRYKIIEKRQSVAFWCNPISGHATLYWYQQILGQGPKLLIQFQNNGVVDDSQLPKDRFSAERLKGVDSTLKIQPAKLEDSAVYLCASSFTSGKRELFFGEGSRLTVL.

This clone has only a few counts. V is TRBV18 and J is TRBJ1-1; D might be TRBD1 (6 bases). Germline CDR1 and CDR2: KGHSH and LQKENI. This CDR3 has 13 residues. V was clipped by 5 bases and J by 6 bases, with 13 bases between them. The CDR3 DNA follows: TGTGCCAGCTCAAGTAGAGGGGGTGCTGAAGCTTTCTTT. Its translation is CASSSRGGAEAFF. The full variable domain, completed using reference TRBV18 and TRBJ1-1, is NAGVMQNPRHLVRRRGQEARLRCSPMKGHSHVYWYRQLPEEGLKFMVYLQKENIIDESGMPKERFSAEFPKEGPSILRIQQVVRGDSAAYFCASSSRGGAEAFFGQGTRLTVV.

The gene calls are TRBV2 and TRBJ2-2, with D possibly being TRBD1 (6 bases). Germline lookup yields CDR1 SNHLY and CDR2 FYNNEI. V was shortened by 7 bases and J by 1 base, with 7 bases between the two germline ends. CDR3 size: 13 residues. The CDR3 nucleotides read TGTGCCAGCAAAGGGGGGAACACCGGGGAGCTGTTTTTT. Translating it yields CASKGGNTGELFF.